Shown below are 8 T cell receptor beta chains from a single sample sequenced in a study of T cells in Graves' hyperthyroidism and ophthalmopathy. Using RNA transcripts as the source, TCR beta CDR3 regions were amplified. When the TCR CDR3 underwent first-round RT-PCR, the HTBI primer set was used. TCRdb passed the multiplex PCR reads through MiXCR, listing each CDR3 protein once. The data hold approximately 400,000 distinct CDR3 sequences, with around 16% observed a single time. The sample comprised blood. Source of these receptors: a woman aged 18-29 years with Graves' hyperthyroidism.

In its sample, this clonotype was seen a few times. V and J are TRBV5-1 and TRBJ1-2; D gene unclear. This CDR3 region has 14 residues. Germline V CDR1 and CDR2: SGHRS, YFSETQ. Deletions cut 0 bases from V and 4 bases from J, with 10 bases between. This CDR3 reads CASSLAGESYGYTF. The CDR3 DNA reads as TGCGCCAGCAGCTTGGCCGGGGAAAGCTATGGCTACACCTTC. Together with reference TRBV5-1 and TRBJ1-2, the CDR3 gives the full variable domain: KAGVTQTPRYLIKTRGQQVTLSCSPISGHRSVSWYQQTPGQGLQFLFEYFSETQRNKGNFPGRFSGRQFSNSRSEMNVSTLELGDSALYLCASSLAGESYGYTFGSGTRLTVV.

V usage is TRBV11-3 and J usage is TRBJ2-5; 9 positions match TRBD1. The CDR3 sequence is 16 residues long. V lost 5 bases to trimming and J lost 3 bases; unmatched junction nucleotides: 10. From germline, CDR1 is SGHNT and CDR2 YENEEA. Here the CDR3 reads CASSMQGTGKEETQYF. Written as DNA, the CDR3 is TGTGCCAGCAGCATGCAAGGGACAGGGAAAGAAGAGACCCAGTACTTC. The variable domain in full, completed from reference TRBV11-3 and TRBJ2-5, reads EAGVVQSPRYKIIEKKQPVAFWCNPISGHNTLYWYLQNLGQGPELLIRYENEEAVDDSQLPKDRFSAERLKGVDSTLKIQPAELGDSAVYLCASSMQGTGKEETQYFGPGTRLLVL.

This clonotype was counted only a few times. The gene calls are TRBV28 and TRBJ2-7, with a weak D call TRBD2 (6 bases). The V end was cut by 6 bases, the J end by 3 bases, with 21 bases between. Germline V gene data show CDR1 as MDHEN and CDR2 as SYDVKM. The CDR3 sequence is 16 residues long. CDR3 sequence reads: CASSHGPAGDFYEQYF. The CDR3, as DNA: TGTGCCAGCAGCCACGGACCAGCGGGTGACTTCTACGAGCAGTACTTC.

This clonotype was observed a handful of times. Here the CDR3 DNA reads TGCGCCAGCAGCTCGGAGGGCGTTTGGGAAAAACTGTTTTTT. Translation: CASSSEGVWEKLFF. The chain is built from TRBV5-1 and TRBJ1-4; D remains unclear. The length of the CDR3 is 14 residues. Germline loops: CDR1 SGHRS, CDR2 YFSETQ. Trimming took 3 bases from V and 8 from J, leaving 14 bases between them.

This clonotype was seen repeatedly, ten times or more. The J gene is TRBJ2-7, the V gene TRBV3-2; the table's TRBD1 call for D was not verified on the DNA. TRBV3-2 is an annotated pseudogene. The CDR3 has 15 amino acids. CDR3: CASSKRLGGTYEQYF. The CDR3 coding sequence is TGTGCCAGCAGCAAGCGATTAGGGGGAACCTACGAGCAGTACTTC.

This clonotype was seen only a few times. V and J are TRBV19 and TRBJ1-1; D perhaps matches TRBD1 (6 bases). The CDR3 covers 14 residues. V gave up 7 bases and J gave up 7 bases, with 19 bases separating them. Germline V lookup: CDR1 LNHDA, CDR2 SQIVND (reference sequence). The CDR3 sequence: CASTLAGAKDEAFF. The CDR3 nucleotides are TGTGCCAGTACCTTGGCAGGGGCTAAGGATGAAGCTTTCTTT.

This clonotype was observed at least ten times. The V and J genes are TRBV5-1 and TRBJ2-7; the D gene could be TRBD1 or TRBD2 (5 bases each). This CDR3 is built from 14 residues. Deletions cut 2 bases from V and 2 bases from J, with 11 bases between. Germline V gene lookup returns CDR1 SGHRS and CDR2 YFSETQ. The CDR3: CASSFGTAAYEQYF. The CDR3 DNA reads as TGCGCCAGCAGCTTTGGGACCGCCGCCTACGAGCAGTACTTC.

The table lists this clonotype with a few counts. V usage is TRBV10-1 and J usage is TRBJ2-7, with D perhaps matching TRBD1 or TRBD2 (6 bases each). Germline CDR1 WNHNN, CDR2 SYGVQD (reference sequence). CDR3 length equals 14 residues. Deletions cut 5 bases from V and 2 bases from J, with 13 bases between. As DNA, the CDR3 is TGCGCCAGCAGTCCAGGAGGGACAACCTACGAGCAGTACTTC. This gives the protein CASSPGGTTYEQYF.